The 20 T cell receptor beta chains reported below all come from one sample, sequenced in a study of OX40 agonist ivuxolimab in advanced cancers. The assay was immunoSEQ multiplex PCR, and TCRdb's table has in-frame clones only and misses some. The sample includes around 60,000 clones, around 84% seen only once; the top ten take 2% to 2.5%. Material: CD4+ or CD8+ T cells sorted from blood, obtained in a trial of the OX40 agonist ivuxolimab. Receptors originate from an adult with an advanced solid tumor such as melanoma, head and neck, liver or kidney cancer.

This sequence joins TRBV15 and TRBJ2-5; D remains unclear. Trimming cost V 1 base and J 4 bases, with 4 bases left between them. The germline gives CDR1 LNHNV, CDR2 YYDKDF (reference sequence). The CDR3 extends over 12 amino acids. In DNA, the CDR3 is TGTGCCACCAGCAGAGTCTCAGAGACCCAGTACTTC. Its protein product is CATSRVSETQYF.

The J gene is TRBJ1-6, the V gene TRBV6-1; D unresolved. V was cut by 7 bases and J by 7 bases, with 11 bases left in between. CDR3 length: 13 residues. The germline CDR1 and CDR2 sequences are MNHNS and SASEGT. The CDR3 sequence is CASTLGRNSPLHF. As DNA, the CDR3 is TGTGCCAGCACTTTGGGTAGGAATTCACCCCTCCACTTT.

The rearrangement joins TRBV27 to TRBJ2-7, with D perhaps TRBD2 (5 bases). Per the germline V gene, CDR1 is MNHEY and CDR2 is SMNVEV (reference sequence). The ends were cut back, 8 bases at V and 0 bases at J, with 14 bases in the middle. CDR3 length: 14 residues. CDR3 amino acids: CASQAAGSSYEQYF. In DNA, the CDR3 is TGTGCCAGCCAGGCGGCGGGTTCCTCCTACGAGCAGTACTTC.

The V gene is TRBV6-1, the J gene TRBJ1-2; D ambiguous. This CDR3 spans 11 amino acids. Germline CDR1 MNHNS, CDR2 SASEGT. Trimming took off 6 bases at V and 8 bases at J, with 10 bases between the two ends. CDR3 in DNA: TGTGCCAGCAGCCTCACCGAAGGCTACACCTTC. The encoded protein is CASSLTEGYTF.

The chain recombines TRBV30 with TRBJ2-3, with 10 bases fitting TRBD2. The CDR3 contains 15 residues. V lost 2 bases to trimming and J lost 4 bases; unmatched junction nucleotides: 6. Looked up from germline, CDR1 is GTSNPN and CDR2 is SVGIG (reference sequence). DNA for the CDR3: TGTGCCTGGAGTAGGCTAGCGGGAGTCTCAGATACGCAGTATTTT. Its translation: CAWSRLAGVSDTQYF.

This clone was recorded a few times. The chain couples TRBV25-1 to TRBJ1-2, with TRBD1 matching 9 bases. CDR1 is MGHDK and CDR2 is SYGVNS in the germline V gene. The length of the CDR3 is 15 residues. V lost 5 bases to trimming and J lost 6 bases; unmatched junction nucleotides: 10. This chain's CDR3 is CASSPQGQGGHGYTF. CDR3 bases: TGTGCCAGCAGTCCTCAGGGACAGGGCGGGCATGGCTACACCTTC.

The chain carries TRBV6-5 and TRBJ2-3, with TRBD1 matching 7 bases. Germline loops: CDR1 MNHEY, CDR2 SVGAGI. CDR3 size: 16 residues. V lost 2 bases and J lost 2; bases outside the gene matches: 7. For the CDR3, the DNA is TGTGCCAGCAGTTACCCCCAGGGGGACGACACAGATACGCAGTATTTT. It is translated as CASSYPQGDDTDTQYF.

The V call is TRBV7-9, the J call TRBJ2-7; D is unresolved. Trimming shortened V by 5 bases and J by 3 bases, and 11 bases separated the two germline ends. CDR1 and CDR2 (germline): SEHNR, FQNEAQ (reference sequence). The CDR3 is 13 residues long. CDR3 loop: CASSGVVGYEQYF. In nucleotides, the CDR3 is TGTGCCAGCAGCGGGGTAGTCGGCTACGAGCAGTACTTC.

The chain combines TRBV6-5 with TRBJ2-7; possibly TRBD1 for D (6 bases). Germline loops: CDR1 MNHEY, CDR2 SVGAGI. V lost 8 bases and J lost 6, with 23 bases in between. The CDR3 length is 15 residues. CDR3 bases: TGTGCCAGCCGCCCCAGGACAGTGGAAGGGTCCGAGCAGTACTTC. Its translation: CASRPRTVEGSEQYF.

The chain uses TRBV2 and TRBJ2-7; D unclear. Germline V gene data show CDR1 as SNHLY and CDR2 as FYNNEI. This CDR3 spans 14 amino acids. V was shortened by 6 bases and J by 5 bases, with 17 bases between the two germline ends. The CDR3 protein is CASRTLPQSHEQYF. The CDR3 bases are TGTGCCAGCAGAACTCTCCCCCAGAGCCACGAGCAGTACTTC.

V is TRBV11-2 and J is TRBJ2-1; perhaps TRBD1 as D (6 bases). This CDR3 is built from 15 residues. Germline V gene lookup returns CDR1 SGHAT and CDR2 FQNNGV. V was pared by 1 base and J by 7 bases, with 14 bases between. This CDR3 reads CASSLGQAGFNEQFF. The CDR3 DNA reads TGTGCCAGCAGCTTAGGACAGGCTGGGTTTAATGAGCAGTTCTTC.

Comment on this clone: One end of the junction is discordant with germline, which a read error may explain. Other DNA sequences in the same sample also yield this CDR3. The genes are TRBV6-5 and TRBJ2-1, with TRBD1 as a possible D gene (6 bases). Germline V gene sequence: CDR1 MNHEY, CDR2 SVGAGI. The CDR3 has 13 amino acids. CDR3 sequence (DNA): TGTGCCAGCAGCTACTTACCAGGGGTCGAGCAGTTCTTC. It yields the protein CASSYLPGVEQFF.

V gene TRBV4-2 combines with J gene TRBJ1-1; D remains ambiguous. Germline values: CDR1 LGHNA, CDR2 YNFKEQ. The CDR3 has 14 residues. Trimming removed 0 bases at V and 14 bases at J, with 19 bases between. CDR3 DNA: TGTGCCAGCAGCCAAGATGTAAAGAATCCCGGCGGCTTCTTT. Protein sequence: CASSQDVKNPGGFF.

This chain joins TRBV28 and TRBJ1-2; D not resolved. The CDR3 totals 14 residues. V lost 1 base and J 8 bases, leaving 14 bases between the germline ends. Per the germline V gene, CDR1 is MDHEN and CDR2 is SYDVKM. The CDR3 region has the DNA TGTGCCAGCAGTTTATTAGGCACACCGGGCGGCTACACCTTC. Protein sequence: CASSLLGTPGGYTF.

The chain employs TRBV15 and TRBJ1-3, with D maybe TRBD1 (5 bases). V lost 4 bases and J 4 bases, leaving 17 bases between the germline ends. Germline CDR1 LNHNV, CDR2 YYDKDF (reference sequence). The length of the CDR3 is 16 residues. CDR3 sequence: CATSKEGPGAGNTIYF. In DNA, the CDR3 is TGTGCCACCAGCAAAGAGGGACCCGGAGCCGGAAACACCATATATTTT.

J is TRBJ2-1 and V is TRBV18, with TRBD2 matching 8 bases. Germline V lookup: CDR1 KGHSH, CDR2 LQKENI. This CDR3 contains 15 residues. With V trimmed by 4 bases and J by 4 bases, 6 bases remained unmatched. The CDR3 loop reads CASSLIAGTYNEQFF. The DNA for the CDR3 is TGTGCCAGCTCACTCATAGCGGGAACGTACAATGAGCAGTTCTTC.

This chain connects TRBV6-5 to TRBJ1-4; TRBD1 might be the D (6 bases). Germline CDR1 reads MNHEY; CDR2 reads SVGAGI. V was trimmed by 6 bases and J by 3 bases, leaving 11 bases between them. CDR3 length: 14 residues. CDR3 coding DNA: TGTGCCAGCAGCCAGGGGTTGGCTAATGAAAAACTGTTTTTT. Its protein is CASSQGLANEKLFF.

V usage is TRBV10-3 and J usage is TRBJ1-2; D not certain. The germline CDR1 and CDR2 sequences are ENHRY and SYGVKD. This CDR3 contains 13 residues. Trimming shortened V by 0 bases and J by 4 bases, and 6 bases separated the two germline ends. The CDR3 protein is CAISESTTYGYTF. CDR3 DNA sequence: TGTGCCATCAGTGAGTCGACTACCTATGGCTACACCTTC.

This sequence joins TRBV28 and TRBJ1-1; 8 nucleotides agree with TRBD1. The CDR3 is made up of 15 amino acids. Germline assignment: CDR1 MDHEN and CDR2 SYDVKM. J lost 4 bases, V lost 6 bases, and 10 bases had no gene match. In nucleotides, the CDR3 is TGTGCCAGCAGCACCGCGGGACAGGCCCTCACTGAAGCTTTCTTT. It is translated as CASSTAGQALTEAFF.

The chain links TRBV30 to TRBJ1-1; a possible D gene is TRBD1 (5 bases). Trimming stripped 5 bases from V and 4 bases from J, with 17 bases between. The CDR3 runs to 14 residues. CDR1 and CDR2 (germline): GTSNPN, SVGIG (reference sequence). The CDR3 DNA follows: TGTGCCTGGTTGGGTCGGTGGGGGAGCACTGAAGCTTTCTTT. Residues: CAWLGRWGSTEAFF.